This T cell receptor beta chain was identified in a study of molecular identifiers for immune sequencing clone quantification. Notes on the study in general: Should identical TCR molecules share a barcode, the sizes of highly expanded clones could be underestimated. In naive cells, under 1% of molecules belonged to clones above 20 RNA copies, against over 97% in effector cells.

TCRdb reprocessed the PCR reads with MiXCR, giving one entry per CDR3 protein. The table has about 510,000 distinct CDR3 sequences, about 25% seen once. This clonotype was found many times. Its antigen is undetermined. Naive CD8 T cell sorting was performed on the CD8+CD4-CCR7+CD45RA+ phenotype. CDR1 is SGHDT, CDR2 YYEEEE, per germline. The CDR3 loop spans 13 amino acids. Deletions cut 4 bases from V and 7 bases from J, with 14 bases between. The source of this sequence is a human donor in good health. Some libraries in this study had Jurkat cell RNA spiked in. The source material was naive CD8+ T cells from blood, with Jurkat cell RNA spiked in. Subset denoted: FACS-sorted CD8+CD4-CCR7+CD45RA+ naive T cells. The chain joins TRBV5-6 to TRBJ1-1; no clear D gene. The CDR3 DNA reads TGTGCCAGCAGCGCAGTGGCGGAGGTTGAAGCTTTCTTT. Translated, it gives CASSAVAEVEAFF.